Listed below are T cell receptor beta chains from one sample, sequenced in a study of Graves' ophthalmopathy and Graves' hyperthyroidism. TCRdb reprocessed the multiplex PCR reads with MiXCR, giving one entry per CDR3 protein. The sample yields about 210,000 distinct CDR3 sequences, under 30% seen once. The source material was peripheral blood. The receptor set was obtained from a middle-aged man with Graves' ophthalmopathy. Each CDR3 is given with its conserved first and last residue. The D gene is left open where the match is weak. A row's size may be missing; if present it is once, few, many or a size class.

cdr3_nt,cdr3_aa,clone_size,d_call,j_call,v_call
TGTGCCAGCAGTTTAATCGAAGGAGATACGCAGTATTTT,CASSLIEGDTQYF,many,NA,TRBJ2-3,TRBV27
TGTGCCAGCAGCTTAGCGCGTACTAGAGGGGACGAGCAGTACTTC,CASSLARTRGDEQYF,NA,NA,TRBJ2-7,TRBV7-8
TGCAGTGCTAGACGAGCGGAATCTACCTACGAGCAGTACTTC,CSARRAESTYEQYF,many,NA,TRBJ2-7,TRBV20-1
TGTGCCAGCACCCTAGCGGGAGCCAACTACGAGCAGTACTTC,CASTLAGANYEQYF,many,TRBD2,TRBJ2-7,TRBV7-2
TGTGCCAGCAGAGCAGCGGGAGGTGGAGAGACCCAGTACTTC,CASRAAGGGETQYF,NA,TRBD2,TRBJ2-5,TRBV6-2/TRBV6-3
TGTGCCAGCAGTTATAGCGGGAACTACGAGCAGTACTTC,CASSYSGNYEQYF,many,TRBD2,TRBJ2-7,TRBV28
TGTGCCAGTAGTATGGCAGGGGCCCTCGACGGCACCTTC,CASSMAGALDGTF,many,NA,TRBJ1-2,TRBV19
TGTGCCAGTAGGGGACTAGCGGGAGGGACCGAGACCCAGTACTTC,CASRGLAGGTETQYF,many,TRBD2,TRBJ2-5,TRBV12-3/TRBV12-4
TGTGCCATCAGTGATGAATTAGACACTGAAGCTTTCTTT,CAISDELDTEAFF,many,NA,TRBJ1-1,TRBV10-3
TGTGCCAGCAGCTTAGCGAGGGGGGGCGTAGGGTCCTACGAGCAGTACTTC,CASSLARGGVGSYEQYF,many,NA,TRBJ2-7,TRBV11-1